These 8 T cell receptor beta chains originate from one sample sequenced in a study of OX40 agonist ivuxolimab in advanced cancers. Sequenced by immunoSEQ multiplex PCR; TCRdb stores in-frame clones only, minus some. The table shows roughly 80,000 clones, with 85% to 90% occurring only once. The specimen comprised CD4+ or CD8+ T cells sorted from blood, sampled in a trial of the OX40 agonist ivuxolimab. The receptors shown here come from an adult with an advanced solid tumor such as melanoma, head and neck, liver or kidney cancer.

This chain connects TRBV30 to TRBJ2-5; TRBD2 matches 14 bases. Germline V gives CDR1 GTSNPN, CDR2 SVGIG (reference sequence). CDR3 size: 16 residues. V lost 1 base to trimming and J lost 5 bases; unmatched junction nucleotides: 6. The DNA for the CDR3 is TGTGCCTGGAGTGCTGGACTAGCGGGGGGCCGGGAGACCCAGTACTTC. Its protein is CAWSAGLAGGRETQYF. Full variable domain (remainder filled in from reference TRBV30 and TRBJ2-5): SQTIHQWPATLVQPVGSPLSLECTVEGTSNPNLYWYRQAAGRGLQLLFYSVGIGQISSEVPQNLSASRPQDRQFILSSKKLLLSDSGFYLCAWSAGLAGGRETQYFGPGTRLLVL.

J is TRBJ2-7 and V is TRBV5-1; D tentatively fits TRBD1 or TRBD2 (5 bases each). The V and J ends lost 4 bases and 2 bases respectively, with 19 bases between them. The CDR3 sequence is 16 residues long. Germline V gene lookup returns CDR1 SGHRS and CDR2 YFSETQ. The CDR3 DNA is TGCGCCAGCAGCAGCCGGGACCGCCTTCCACCCTACGAGCAGTACTTC. This sequence encodes CASSSRDRLPPYEQYF. The full variable domain, rest sourced from reference TRBV5-1 and TRBJ2-7, is KAGVTQTPRYLIKTRGQQVTLSCSPISGHRSVSWYQQTPGQGLQFLFEYFSETQRNKGNFPGRFSGRQFSNSRSEMNVSTLELGDSALYLCASSSRDRLPPYEQYFGPGTRLTVT.

The chain uses TRBV28 and TRBJ2-7; TRBD2 matches 8 bases. The CDR3 sequence is 14 residues long. Germline CDR1 MDHEN, CDR2 SYDVKM. V trimming: 6 bases; J trimming: 3 bases; junction bases outside the gene matches: 7. The CDR3 nucleotides are TGTGCCAGCAGGGTTAGCGGGGTCCTCTACGAGCAGTACTTC. Translation: CASRVSGVLYEQYF.

This chain links TRBV2 with TRBJ2-5, with D possibly TRBD1 on 6 matching bases. The CDR3 consists of 15 residues. Germline lookup yields CDR1 SNHLY and CDR2 FYNNEI. Trimming removed 6 bases from V and 7 bases from J, with 21 bases in between. As DNA, the CDR3 is TGTGCCAGCAGGGCCGGGACACCGAAGTTTGGGACCCAGTACTTC. This translates into CASRAGTPKFGTQYF.

V usage is TRBV9 and J usage is TRBJ2-1; 8 nucleotides align to TRBD2. The CDR3 contains 17 residues. CDR1 SGDLS and CDR2 YYNGEE come from the germline V gene. V lost 0 bases, J lost 0 bases, and 5 bases stayed unmatched. Written as DNA, the CDR3 is TGTGCCAGCAGCGTAGATTCGGGGGGGAGCTCCTACAATGAGCAGTTCTTC. Translating it yields CASSVDSGGSSYNEQFF.

As concerns this clone: The DNA is left out, because the CDR3 cannot be placed on it with certainty; the CDR3 is given as TCRdb lists it. The chain recombines TRBV7-2 with TRBJ2-7; the table names TRBD1, a call not compared with the DNA. The CDR3 spans 15 residues, counting both ends. CDR1 is SGHTA and CDR2 is FQGNSA in the germline V gene. CDR3 sequence reads: CASRFGPGVPNEQYF.

This chain uses TRBV19 with TRBJ2-7, with D perhaps given as TRBD1 or TRBD2 (5 bases each). The V gene lost 9 bases and the J gene lost 3 bases, with 15 bases spanning the gap. CDR3 size: 13 residues. Germline CDR1 is LNHDA and CDR2 is SQIVND (reference sequence). CDR3: CASRDDGYYEQYF. The CDR3 DNA reads as TGTGCCAGCAGGGACGACGGCTACTACGAGCAGTACTTC.

The chain recombines TRBV7-2 with TRBJ1-4; 7 nucleotides line up with TRBD1. This CDR3 is 15 amino acids long. CDR1 and CDR2 from the germline V gene are SGHTA and FQGNSA. The trim removed 2 bases at V and 3 bases at J, leaving 3 bases unmatched. The CDR3: CASSLTGDANEKLFF. The DNA of the CDR3 is TGTGCCAGCAGCTTAACAGGGGATGCTAATGAAAAACTGTTTTTT.